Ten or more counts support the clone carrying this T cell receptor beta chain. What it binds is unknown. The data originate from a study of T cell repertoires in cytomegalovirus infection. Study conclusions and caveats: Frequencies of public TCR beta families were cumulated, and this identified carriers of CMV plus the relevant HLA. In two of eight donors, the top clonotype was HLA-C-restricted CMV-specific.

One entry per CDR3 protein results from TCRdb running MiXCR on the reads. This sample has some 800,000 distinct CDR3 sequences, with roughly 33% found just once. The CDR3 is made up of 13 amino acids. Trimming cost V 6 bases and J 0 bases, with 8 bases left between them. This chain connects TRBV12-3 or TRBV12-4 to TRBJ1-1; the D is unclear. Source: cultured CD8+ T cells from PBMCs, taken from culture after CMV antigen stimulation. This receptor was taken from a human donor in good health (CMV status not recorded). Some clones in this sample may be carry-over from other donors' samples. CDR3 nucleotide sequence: TGTGCCAGCAGCTTCGGACTGAACACTGAAGCTTTCTTT. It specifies CASSFGLNTEAFF.